One T cell receptor (beta chain) is described in this entry. The antigen remains unidentified. This sample is part of a study of blood T cells in healthy people across ages. A J-beta primer mix and a sample-barcoded 5' primer were used in a second PCR of roughly 6 to 12 cycles. MiXCR, applied by TCRdb to the 5' RACE reads, yields one record per CDR3 protein. Here the sample spans about 1,400,000 distinct CDR3 sequences, around 42% being singletons. CDR1 is MNHEY, CDR2 SVGEGT, per germline. CDR3 length: 16 amino acids. Trimming left V 4 bases short and J 3 bases short, with 18 bases between. General study points: Any changes in expanded clonotypes were possibly confounded, as donor CMV status remained unknown. TCR beta diversity per million T cells fell roughly linearly with age.

Material for sequencing was blood. The chain carries TRBV6-2 or TRBV6-3 and TRBJ1-1, with D perhaps TRBD1 (5 bases). This receptor was identified in a woman aged 18-29 years in good health. This CDR3 is CASSSLSLGPDTEAFF. The CDR3 region has the DNA TGTGCCAGCAGTTCGCTTAGCTTGGGGCCGGACACTGAAGCTTTCTTT.